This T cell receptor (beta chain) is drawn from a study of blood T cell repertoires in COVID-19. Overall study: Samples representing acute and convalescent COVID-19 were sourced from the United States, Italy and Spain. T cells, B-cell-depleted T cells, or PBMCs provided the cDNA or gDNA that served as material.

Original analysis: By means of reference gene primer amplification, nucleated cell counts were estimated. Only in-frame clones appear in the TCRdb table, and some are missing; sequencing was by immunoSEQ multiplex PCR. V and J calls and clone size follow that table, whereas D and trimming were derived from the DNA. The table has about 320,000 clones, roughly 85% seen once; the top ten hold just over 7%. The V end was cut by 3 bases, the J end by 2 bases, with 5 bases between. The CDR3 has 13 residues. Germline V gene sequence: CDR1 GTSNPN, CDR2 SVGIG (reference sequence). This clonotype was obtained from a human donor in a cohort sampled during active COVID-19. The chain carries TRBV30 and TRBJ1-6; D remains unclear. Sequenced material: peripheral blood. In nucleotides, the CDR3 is TGTGCCTGGAGGGCAGCCTATAATTCACCCCTCCACTTT. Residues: CAWRAAYNSPLHF.